Listed here is a single T cell receptor beta chain. No antigen is known for it. The data stem from a study of T cell responses to AZD1222 COVID-19 vaccine. Findings of the study overall: The donor group comprised mostly white British people and more females; the analysis possibly underestimated clonal diversity.

TCRdb's copy holds only in-frame clones and misses some; the assay was immunoSEQ multiplex PCR. The sample gives about 150,000 clones, around 90% of which show up once; under 4% is in the top ten. The CDR3 consists of 18 residues. V lost 6 bases to trimming and J lost 3 bases, with 23 bases between them. Germline CDR1 reads SGHTA; CDR2 reads FQGNSA. The sequence came from an adult in good health. V and J are TRBV7-2 and TRBJ2-2; a weak D match, TRBD2 (6 bases). Sequenced material: peripheral blood, taken on day 0 of AZD1222 vaccination. The CDR3 nucleotides are TGTGCCAGCAGATCCAAGTCCGGTGGAGGGCTATACACCGGGGAGCTGTTTTTT. Its translation: CASRSKSGGGLYTGELFF.